The source of this T cell receptor beta chain is a study of shared clonotypes between healthy human individuals (dated by TCRdb to 2019 to 2021). Study-wide context: The cohort comprised two women and three men aged 18 to 49 years. For each donor, CD4 naive and CD4 memory were each run on three plates, CD8 naive on two plates, and CD8 memory on one plate. To estimate repertoire size and how much clonotype sharing occurs between individuals, the study deeply sequenced the blood TCR repertoires of five healthy adults. Libraries were prepared and TCR repertoires were sequenced by different laboratories using diverse techniques, in order to increase sequencing depth and limit assay-specific biases. Leukapheresis yielded between about 0.9 and 9 billion PBMCs per donor.

Using the deep immunoSEQ assay, TCR CDR3 regions were amplified from genomic DNA by multiplex PCR. Genomic DNA extracted from each cell subset was distributed evenly over all wells of several immunoSEQ 96-well plates, and each plate served as one replicate. For sorted subsets, around 200 ng genomic DNA, equal to about 30,000 T cell genomes, was loaded into each replicate PCR. Purified libraries were measured with a Qubit 3.0 fluorometer, size-checked on a Bioanalyzer 2100, and measured again with the KAPA Library Quantification kit. Every immunoSEQ 96-well plate was sequenced on a separate single-read 150-cycle Illumina NextSeq 550 flow cell. In the source study's methods: Because the immunoSEQ output included only junctional sequences and no quality scores, the filtering could not be the same as the filtering used for full-length reads. To assign V/J genes and CDR3, sequences were annotated against IMGT germline references using PyIR, a Python wrapper for IgBLAST v1.9. Reads with weak V/J assignments (E-value above 1e-6), missing CDR3, stop codons, out-of-frame junctions, or ambiguous translated residues were removed. V3J clonotypes were defined as sequences sharing the same inferred V gene, J gene, and CDR3 amino acid sequence. The percentage overlap between two repertoires was calculated by dividing the number of shared unique clonotypes by the size of the smaller repertoire. Richness of each repertoire was evaluated using RTK rarefaction, the Chao1 estimator, and Recon v2.1 estimates of unobserved clonotypes. Generation probabilities were computed with OLGA for all TCRbeta clonotypes obtained by the gDNA method from several donors. TCRdb provides this immuneACCESS table in a form limited to in-frame rearrangements. Some clones are lacking; in checked studies, under half of them reflect an unresolved V gene, and why the rest are absent is not known. The DNA gave D and trimming, while V, J and clone size come from that table. Recorded for this sample are 2,500,000 or so clones; under 95% of them occurred a single time. The ten largest clones capture about 0.34% of the sample.

With regard to this clone: The antigen it recognizes is unknown. No base qualities exist here, and no much larger clone lies one base off it.

General findings and caveats noted by the study authors: Compared with non-shared clonotypes, clonotypes shared by all four sorted-subset donors had higher generation probabilities. Sharing across a few donors was observed for around 5% of naive CD4, around 3.5% of naive CD8, 2% to 2.5% of memory CD4, and about 0.4% of memory CD8 clonotypes. Naive subsets generally had larger estimated clonotype richness than memory subsets. Pairwise subsampling indicated that sequencing depth was expected to affect the degree of clonotype sharing among donors. The small number of donors limited the genetic and exposure-history diversity represented. Sampling was limited to blood, and TCR repertoires in tissue likely differ from TCR repertoires in blood. Even with the large sequencing depth, rarefaction of the sorted-subset datasets indicated that sequencing was incomplete.

Donors were healthy HIV-negative adults with no recently reported acute infections or vaccinations. Every donor was a Caucasian adult living in Nashville, Tennessee, USA. CD4+ T cells were enriched by magnetic negative selection; naive cells were then positively selected on CD45RA, and the negative fraction formed the memory subset. Blood was collected by leukapheresis, and PBMCs were isolated by Ficoll-Histopaque density gradient centrifugation and then cryopreserved in liquid nitrogen vapor phase. Analytical flow cytometry was used to check the purity and quantity of each magnetically sorted T cell population. Genomic DNA was isolated from each sorted fraction and quantified by UV absorbance on a Nanodrop 2000c. V is clipped by 2 bases and J by 3 bases, and the sequence between their germline boundaries is 13 bases long. The germline V gene yields MGHRA for CDR1 and YSYEKL for CDR2. The CDR3 measures 15 amino acids from cysteine to phenylalanine. The only DNA kept is the CDR3, 45 bases in frame from the first base.

The V and J genes are TRBV4-1 and TRBJ2-5; the D gene is possibly TRBD1, with 6 bases matching. Sequenced sample: naive CD4+ T cells from PBMCs. The cell subset or site label for this specimen denotes: CD45RA+ positively selected. This TCR came from a man between 18 and 29 years old in good health. Some clones in this sample may be carry-over from other donors' samples. CDR3 protein: CASSQLPGAKETQYF. The DNA reads TGCGCCAGCAGCCAATTGCCAGGGGCCAAAGAGACCCAGTACTTC.